This entry lists 4 T cell receptor beta chains sequenced from one sample in a study of cytomegalovirus exposure and HLA in healthy donors. The assay was immunoSEQ multiplex PCR, and TCRdb's table has in-frame clones only and misses some. Among fewer than 200,000 clones listed, about nine tenths were seen once. The sample comprised PBMCs. The origin of the receptors is a man in his thirties or forties in good health and CMV-seropositive.

The V call is TRBV27, the J call TRBJ2-5; 8 bases line up with TRBD1. Looked up from germline, CDR1 is MNHEY and CDR2 is SMNVEV (reference sequence). CDR3 size: 15 residues. V lost 5 bases to trimming and J lost 2 bases; unmatched junction nucleotides: 7. This CDR3 reads CASSLNRDRQETQYF. The DNA for the CDR3 is TGTGCCAGCAGTCTCAACCGGGACAGGCAAGAGACCCAGTACTTC.

V gene TRBV5-1 combines with J gene TRBJ1-1, with 9 bases that match TRBD1. Germline V gene sequence: CDR1 SGHRS, CDR2 YFSETQ. The J segment lost 3 bases and the V segment lost 4 bases, leaving 4 bases of the junction unmatched. There are 14 residues in the CDR3. CDR3 sequence reads: CASSIDRGYTEAFF. The CDR3 DNA reads TGCGCCAGCAGCATTGACAGGGGGTACACTGAAGCTTTCTTT.

The V call is TRBV4-1, the J call TRBJ2-1; D remains ambiguous. Looked up from germline, CDR1 is MGHRA and CDR2 is YSYEKL. Trimming shortened V by 4 bases and J by 5 bases, and 12 bases separated the two germline ends. The CDR3 has 14 amino acids. The CDR3 region has the DNA TGCGCCAGCAGCCCCCTCGGAGAAGACAATGAGCAGTTCTTC. It yields the protein CASSPLGEDNEQFF.

The chain couples TRBV29-1 to TRBJ2-1, with 8 bases aligning to TRBD1. The CDR3 runs 13 residues. The ends lost 6 bases at V and 6 bases at J; junction bases unmatched: 7. Per the germline V gene, CDR1 is SQVTM and CDR2 is ANQGSEA. The CDR3 loop is CSVSGGQVNEQFF. The CDR3 DNA reads TGCAGCGTGTCCGGGGGACAGGTCAATGAGCAGTTCTTC.